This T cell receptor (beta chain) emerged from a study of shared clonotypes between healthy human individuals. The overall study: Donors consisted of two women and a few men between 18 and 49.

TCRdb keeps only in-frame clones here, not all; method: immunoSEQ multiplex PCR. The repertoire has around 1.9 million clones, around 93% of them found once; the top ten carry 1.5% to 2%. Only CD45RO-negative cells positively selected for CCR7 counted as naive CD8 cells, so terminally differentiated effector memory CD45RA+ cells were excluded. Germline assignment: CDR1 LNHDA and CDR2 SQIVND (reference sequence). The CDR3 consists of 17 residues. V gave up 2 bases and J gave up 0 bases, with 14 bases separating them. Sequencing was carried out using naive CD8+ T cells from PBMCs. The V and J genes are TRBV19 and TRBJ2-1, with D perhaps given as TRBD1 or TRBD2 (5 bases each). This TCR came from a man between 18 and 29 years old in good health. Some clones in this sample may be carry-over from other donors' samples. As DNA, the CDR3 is TGTGCCAGTAGTATACGGGACCAACCTAGCTCCTACAATGAGCAGTTCTTC. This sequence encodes CASSIRDQPSSYNEQFF.